This TCR beta chain was found in a study of T-cell reconstitution after alpha-beta-depleted transplantation in children. Looked up from germline, CDR1 is DFQATT and CDR2 is SNEGSKA (reference sequence). This CDR3 is 14 amino acids long. Trimming removed 2 bases from V and 1 base from J, with 11 bases in between. General study points: Surviving recipient T cells and thymic progenitors accounted for the high day-60 TCRbeta diversity observed in some patients.

Regarding this clonotype: What it binds is not known.

Unique molecular identifiers were used to barcode this TCRbeta library. MiXCR was run by TCRdb on the PCR reads, yielding one entry per CDR3 protein. The data show around 490,000 distinct CDR3 sequences, about an eighth seen once. This receptor was taken from a female patient aged 2 to 10 who had a stem cell transplant for aplastic anemia, so the T cells may come from the graft donor. The source material was PBMCs, mostly from graft donor cells, sampled 180 days after TCRalphabeta/CD19-depleted stem cell transplant. This chain joins TRBV20-1 and TRBJ1-1; D ambiguous. CDR3 nucleotide sequence: TGCAGTGCTAGAAAAGCCCAGTCGAACACTGAAGCTTTCTTT. Its translation is CSARKAQSNTEAFF.